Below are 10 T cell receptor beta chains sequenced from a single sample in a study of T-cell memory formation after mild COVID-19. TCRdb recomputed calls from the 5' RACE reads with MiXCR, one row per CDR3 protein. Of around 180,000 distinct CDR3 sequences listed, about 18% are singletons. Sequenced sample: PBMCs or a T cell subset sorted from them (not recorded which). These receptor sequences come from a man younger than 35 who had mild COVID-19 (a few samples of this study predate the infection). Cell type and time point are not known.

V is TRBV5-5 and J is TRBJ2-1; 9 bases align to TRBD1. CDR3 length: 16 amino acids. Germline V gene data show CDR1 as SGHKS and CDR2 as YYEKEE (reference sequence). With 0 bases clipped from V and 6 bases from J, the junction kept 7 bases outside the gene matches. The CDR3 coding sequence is TGTGCCAGCAGCTTGGGGATCGGACAGGGGACCAATGAGCAGTTCTTC. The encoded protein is CASSLGIGQGTNEQFF.

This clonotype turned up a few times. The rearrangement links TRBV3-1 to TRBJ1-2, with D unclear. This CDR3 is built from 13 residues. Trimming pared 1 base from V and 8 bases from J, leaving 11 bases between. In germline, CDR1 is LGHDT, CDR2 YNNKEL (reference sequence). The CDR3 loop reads CASSQASAVGYTF. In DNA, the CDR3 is TGTGCCAGCAGCCAAGCGAGCGCAGTCGGCTACACCTTC.

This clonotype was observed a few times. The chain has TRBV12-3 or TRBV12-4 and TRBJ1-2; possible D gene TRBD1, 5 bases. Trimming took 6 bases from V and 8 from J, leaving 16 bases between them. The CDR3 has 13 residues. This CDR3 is CASSPPLTAGYTF. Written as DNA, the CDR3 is TGTGCCAGCAGCCCCCCCTTGACAGCAGGCTACACCTTC.

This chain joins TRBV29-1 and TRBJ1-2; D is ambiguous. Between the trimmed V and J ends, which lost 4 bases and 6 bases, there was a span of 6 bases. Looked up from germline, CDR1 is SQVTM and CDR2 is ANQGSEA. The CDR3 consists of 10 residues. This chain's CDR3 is CSVGQNGYTF. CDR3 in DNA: TGCAGCGTTGGTCAGAATGGCTACACCTTC. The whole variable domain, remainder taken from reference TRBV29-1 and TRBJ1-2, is SAVISQKPSRDICQRGTSLTIQCQVDSQVTMMFWYRQQPGQSLTLIATANQGSEATYESGFVIDKFPISRPNLTFSTLTVSNMSPEDSSIYLCSVGQNGYTFGSGTRLTVV.

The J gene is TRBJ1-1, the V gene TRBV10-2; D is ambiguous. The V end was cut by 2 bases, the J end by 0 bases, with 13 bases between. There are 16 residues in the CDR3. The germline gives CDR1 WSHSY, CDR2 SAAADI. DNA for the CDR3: TGCGCCAGCAGTGAGAGGGCCTTGCACTTGAACACTGAAGCTTTCTTT. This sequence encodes CASSERALHLNTEAFF.

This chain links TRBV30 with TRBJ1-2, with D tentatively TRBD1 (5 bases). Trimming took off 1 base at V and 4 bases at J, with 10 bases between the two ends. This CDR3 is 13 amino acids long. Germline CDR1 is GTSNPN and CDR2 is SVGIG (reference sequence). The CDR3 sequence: CAWSDTTGYGYTF. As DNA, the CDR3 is TGTGCCTGGAGTGACACAACAGGCTATGGCTACACCTTC. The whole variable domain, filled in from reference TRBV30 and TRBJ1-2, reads SQTIHQWPATLVQPVGSPLSLECTVEGTSNPNLYWYRQAAGRGLQLLFYSVGIGQISSEVPQNLSASRPQDRQFILSSKKLLLSDSGFYLCAWSDTTGYGYTFGSGTRLTVV.

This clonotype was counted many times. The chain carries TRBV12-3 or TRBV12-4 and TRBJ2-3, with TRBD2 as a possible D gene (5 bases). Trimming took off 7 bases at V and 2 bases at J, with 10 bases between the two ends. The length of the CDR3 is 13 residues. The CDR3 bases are TGTGCCAGCACTATCGGGGACACAGATACGCAGTATTTT. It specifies CASTIGDTDTQYF.

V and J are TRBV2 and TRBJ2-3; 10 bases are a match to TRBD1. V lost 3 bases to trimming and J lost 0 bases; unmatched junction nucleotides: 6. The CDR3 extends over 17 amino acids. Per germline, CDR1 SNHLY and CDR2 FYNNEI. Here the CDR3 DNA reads TGTGCCAGCAGTGATGGGACAGGGGTAAATAGCACAGATACGCAGTATTTT. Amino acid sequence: CASSDGTGVNSTDTQYF.

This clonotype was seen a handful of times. For the CDR3, the DNA is TGTGCCAGCAGTTTAGAAGGAGGGGTCTATGGCTACACCTTC. Its protein is CASSLEGGVYGYTF. The chain recombines TRBV12-3 or TRBV12-4 with TRBJ1-2, with D possibly TRBD1 on 5 matching bases. V gave up 1 base and J gave up 4 bases, with 10 bases separating them. The CDR3 covers 14 residues.

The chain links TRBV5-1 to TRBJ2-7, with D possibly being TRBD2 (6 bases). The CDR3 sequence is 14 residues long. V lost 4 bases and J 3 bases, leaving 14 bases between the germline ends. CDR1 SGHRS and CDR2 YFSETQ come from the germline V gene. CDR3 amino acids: CASSPEGLGYEQYV. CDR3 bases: TGCGCCAGCAGCCCGGAGGGGTTAGGCTACGAGCAGTACGTC.